This T cell receptor (beta chain) emerged from a study of graft-versus-host responses after intestinal transplantation. Points on this clone: Its target is unknown.

The trim removed 3 bases at V and 1 base at J, leaving 6 bases unmatched. The germline CDR1 and CDR2 sequences are SNHLY and FYNNEI. The CDR3 is 15 amino acids. Some clones are missing from TCRdb's copy, which holds only in-frame ones; the method was immunoSEQ multiplex PCR. The sample shows about 88,000 clones, less than 95% of them seen only once. Sequenced material: unstimulated CD4+ T cells sorted from spleen or lymph node cells, taken before transplant. The chain recombines TRBV2 with TRBJ2-7; 7 bases match TRBD1. This TCR was sampled from a human donor who was the organ donor for an intestinal transplant. CDR3 loop: CASSDRGFRSYEQYF. CDR3 in DNA: TGTGCCAGCAGTGACAGGGGGTTCAGGTCCTACGAGCAGTACTTC.